The rows below give T cell receptor beta chains drawn from one sample of a study of neurological immune-mediated disorders. In TCRdb, the 5' RACE reads were re-called with MiXCR into one record per CDR3 protein. The sample includes more than 15,000 distinct CDR3 sequences, approximately 15% seen only once; the top ten take 7.8%. Sequencing input: CD4+ T cells from blood. These receptor sequences come from a woman aged 55-69 years with HTLV-1-associated myelopathy (HAM/TSP). Both conserved end residues are part of each CDR3. The D gene is left open where the match is weak. The size entry is marked missing in some rows and otherwise reads once, few, many or a size class.

CDR3	DNA	V	D	J	size
CASSQDPSARGGRNTEAFF	TGCGCCAGCAGCCAAGACCCTTCAGCCCGTGGGGGCCGGAACACTGAAGCTTTCTTT	TRBV4-1	.	TRBJ1-1	many
CASSPRTTWGGGYEQYF	TGTGCCAGCAGCCCAAGGACCACGTGGGGCGGAGGGTACGAGCAGTACTTC	TRBV3-1	.	TRBJ2-7	many
CASSVRKGGQVYEAFF	TGTGCCAGCAGTGTCCGAAAGGGGGGACAGGTGTATGAAGCTTTCTTT	TRBV6-1	TRBD1	TRBJ1-1	many
CASSFMGQGAGEKLFF	TGCGCCAGCAGCTTTATGGGACAGGGGGCTGGTGAAAAACTGTTTTTT	TRBV5-1	TRBD1	TRBJ1-4	many
CASSRLAGGNEQFF	TGCGCCAGCAGCAGACTAGCGGGAGGGAATGAGCAGTTCTTC	TRBV5-1	TRBD2	TRBJ2-1	many
CASSLEYATPSSGNTIYF	TGTGCCAGCAGCTTAGAGTACGCGACACCAAGCTCTGGAAACACCATATATTTT	TRBV7-2	.	TRBJ1-3	many
CASSNGWGYEQYF	TGTGCCAGCAGCAACGGATGGGGTTACGAGCAGTACTTC	TRBV11-3	.	TRBJ2-7	many
CASSFSGNTDTQYF	TGTGCCAGCAGCTTCAGCGGCAACACAGATACGCAGTATTTT	TRBV11-2	.	TRBJ2-3	many
CASSRKTGTVEQYF	TGTGCCAGCAGTCGTAAGACCGGGACAGTGGAGCAGTACTTC	TRBV6-1	TRBD1	TRBJ2-7	many
CSARVSRGSLKNEQFF	TGCAGTGCTAGAGTTTCAAGGGGGAGTCTAAAGAATGAGCAGTTCTTC	TRBV20-1	.	TRBJ2-1	medium-sized
CASSAVSTLGNEQFF	TGTGCCAGCAGCGCTGTTAGCACTTTGGGGAATGAGCAGTTCTTC	TRBV9	.	TRBJ2-1	many
CAWSDPWGTQYF	TGTGCCTGGAGTGACCCATGGGGTACGCAGTATTTT	TRBV30	.	TRBJ2-3	many
CASSYGTPSTDTQYF	TGTGCCAGCAGCTACGGGACTCCTAGCACAGATACGCAGTATTTT	TRBV14	.	TRBJ2-3	many
CASSPTGGYTGELFF	TGTGCCAGCAGCCCGACAGGGGGATACACCGGGGAGCTGTTTTTT	TRBV2	TRBD1	TRBJ2-2	many
CASSSLSGNTIYF	TGTGCCAGCAGCTCACTCTCTGGAAACACCATATATTTT	TRBV13	.	TRBJ1-3	many
CASSVAPNWDSPLHF	TGTGCCAGCAGCGTAGCGCCAAACTGGGATTCACCCCTCCACTTT	TRBV9	.	TRBJ1-6	many
CASSPIRLEPYEQYF	TGTGCCAGCAGCCCCATTAGACTGGAGCCCTACGAGCAGTACTTC	TRBV14	.	TRBJ2-7	many
CASSQGGGDEQYF	TGTGCCAGCAGCCAGGGAGGGGGTGACGAGCAGTACTTC	TRBV3-1	.	TRBJ2-7	.
CASSLELHPRAKNIQYF	TGTGCCAGCAGCTTGGAACTCCACCCCCGAGCCAAAAACATTCAGTACTTC	TRBV5-6	.	TRBJ2-4	many
CSATGLAGGSSYNEQFF	TGCAGTGCCACGGGACTAGCGGGAGGGAGCTCCTACAATGAGCAGTTCTTC	TRBV20-1	TRBD2	TRBJ2-1	medium-sized
CASSLSTSAYNEQFF	TGTGCCAGCAGCTTATCGACTAGCGCTTACAATGAGCAGTTCTTC	TRBV7-6	TRBD2	TRBJ2-1	many
CASSLEGGGDRVGYTF	TGCGCCAGCAGCTTGGAAGGTGGGGGGGACAGAGTTGGCTACACCTTC	TRBV5-1	TRBD1	TRBJ1-2	many
CASSPTGARHNYGYTF	TGTGCCAGCAGTCCGACCGGGGCCAGACATAACTATGGCTACACCTTC	TRBV12-3/TRBV12-4	.	TRBJ1-2	many
CASSLMTGGQAFF	TGCGCCAGCAGCTTGATGACAGGGGGGCAAGCTTTCTTT	TRBV5-1	TRBD1	TRBJ1-1	many
CASRGTGFGSNEKLFF	TGTGCCAGCAGGGGGACAGGCTTCGGGTCTAATGAAAAACTGTTTTTT	TRBV5-8	TRBD1	TRBJ1-4	many
CASSASLGGTEAFF	TGTGCCAGCAGCGCTAGCTTGGGTGGAACTGAAGCTTTCTTT	TRBV7-7	.	TRBJ1-1	many
CASSVRRGNTEAFF	TGTGCCAGCAGCGTTCGAAGAGGGAACACTGAAGCTTTCTTT	TRBV5-5	.	TRBJ1-1	.
CASSSGGSEAFF	TGTGCCAGCAGCTCGGGGGGCTCTGAAGCTTTCTTT	TRBV7-6	.	TRBJ1-1	many
CASSDRERQPQHF	TGCGCCAGCAGCGACAGGGAGAGACAGCCCCAGCATTTT	TRBV10-2	TRBD1	TRBJ1-5	many
CASSSQGVDQPQHF	TGTGCCAGCAGCTCACAGGGTGTAGATCAGCCCCAGCATTTT	TRBV5-6	.	TRBJ1-5	many
CSATNRGTSGSHEQYF	TGCAGTGCCACAAACCGGGGGACTAGCGGGAGCCACGAGCAGTACTTC	TRBV20-1	TRBD2	TRBJ2-7	.
CSAPGLAGGRYYNEQFF	TGCAGTGCTCCCGGGCTAGCGGGAGGGAGGTACTACAATGAGCAGTTCTTC	TRBV20-1	TRBD2	TRBJ2-1	large
CSGARYRAPYEQYF	TGCAGTGGAGCTAGGTACAGGGCGCCCTACGAGCAGTACTTC	TRBV20-1	.	TRBJ2-7	many
CAISEKTRDTQYF	TGTGCCATCAGTGAGAAGACTAGAGATACGCAGTATTTT	TRBV10-3	.	TRBJ2-3	many
CASSLARHNEQFF	TGTGCCAGCAGCTTAGCGAGGCACAATGAGCAGTTCTTC	TRBV7-6	.	TRBJ2-1	many
CASSAGGTRSYEQYF	TGTGCCAGCAGCGCCGGCGGGACCCGTTCCTACGAGCAGTACTTC	TRBV7-9	.	TRBJ2-7	many
CASSGTSALQGQFF	TGTGCCAGCAGCGGGACTAGCGCCCTACAGGGGCAGTTCTTC	TRBV3-1	TRBD2	TRBJ2-1	many
CASLDLGSYKQYF	TGTGCCAGCTTGGATCTAGGCTCCTACAAGCAGTACTTC	TRBV5-4	.	TRBJ2-7	.
CATSPNPGLAGRKMETGELFF	TGTGCCACCAGCCCGAATCCGGGACTAGCGGGGAGGAAGATGGAGACCGGGGAGCTGTTTTTT	TRBV24-1	TRBD2	TRBJ2-2	many
CSARPYNEQFF	TGCAGTGCTAGGCCTTACAATGAGCAGTTCTTC	TRBV20-1	.	TRBJ2-1	many
CVSSLWGAGAWNTQYF	TGTGTCAGCAGCTTGTGGGGAGCGGGAGCGTGGAATACGCAGTATTTT	TRBV5-5	TRBD2	TRBJ2-3	.
CASSQTGTAYEKLFF	TGTGCCAGCAGCCAAACCGGGACCGCCTATGAAAAACTGTTTTTT	TRBV5-8	.	TRBJ1-4	many
CASKLVYSSGNTIYF	TGTGCCAGCAAGTTGGTGTATAGCTCTGGAAACACCATATATTTT	TRBV6-2/TRBV6-3	.	TRBJ1-3	many
CSARDRPVNYGYTF	TGCAGTGCTAGAGATCGTCCGGTTAACTATGGCTACACCTTC	TRBV20-1	.	TRBJ1-2	few
CASSFQGANYGYTF	TGTGCCAGCAGTTTCCAGGGGGCTAACTATGGCTACACCTTC	TRBV28	TRBD1	TRBJ1-2	many
CASSRRSTYEQYF	TGTGCCAGCAGCCGACGGTCTACCTACGAGCAGTACTTC	TRBV3-1	.	TRBJ2-7	medium-sized